This is a list of T cell receptor beta chains from one sample in a study of T cell responses to AZD1222 COVID-19 vaccine. Clones were sequenced by immunoSEQ multiplex PCR, and TCRdb holds only the in-frame ones, with some missing. The sample records approximately 82,000 clones, 90% to 95% being singletons. The sequenced sample was peripheral blood, obtained 28 days after the second AZD1222 dose. These receptors were obtained from an adult who received the AZD1222 COVID-19 vaccine. Both conserved end residues are part of each CDR3. D genes are given only for firm matches. Clone sizes are given selectively: once, few, many, or a class where the clone is expanded.

CASTFRGLPPSYNEQFF,TGTGCCAGCACCTTCAGGGGGCTACCCCCCTCCTACAATGAGCAGTTCTTC,TRBV28,TRBJ2-1,17,TRBD1,NA
CATRVAGVGNTGELFF,TGTGCCACCAGGGTAGCGGGGGTTGGGAACACCGGGGAGCTGTTTTTT,TRBV15,TRBJ2-2,16,TRBD2,once
CASSPRGGRTDTQYF,TGTGCCAGCAGCCCACGGGGGGGCCGGACAGATACGCAGTATTTT,TRBV14,TRBJ2-3,15,TRBD2,NA
CASSFSPQRRGRDEQYF,TGTGCCAGCAGTTTTTCGCCCCAGCGGAGGGGGCGCGACGAGCAGTACTTC,TRBV28,TRBJ2-7,17,NA,NA
CASSDRGPTYEQYF,TGTGCCAGCAGCGACAGGGGGCCAACCTACGAGCAGTACTTC,TRBV6-5,TRBJ2-7,14,TRBD1,NA
CASSQSPPDGTTNEKLFF,TGCGCCAGCAGCCAATCTCCTCCGGACGGAACAACTAATGAAAAACTGTTTTTT,TRBV4-3,TRBJ1-4,18,NA,once
CASSPDGGVGSFF,TGTGCCAGCAGCCCGGACGGGGGGGTCGGGTCTTTCTTT,TRBV5-5,TRBJ1-1,13,NA,NA
CSVGAMEAFF,TGCAGCGTTGGTGCTATGGAAGCTTTCTTT,TRBV29-1,TRBJ1-1,10,NA,NA
CASSEGRNYGYTF,TGTGCCAGCAGTGAAGGCAGAAACTATGGCTACACCTTC,TRBV6-1,TRBJ1-2,13,NA,NA
CASSFSSATGISGYEQYF,TGTGCCAGCAGCTTTAGCTCAGCGACAGGGATATCGGGCTACGAGCAGTACTTC,TRBV11-3,TRBJ2-7,18,TRBD1,NA
CASSRTRVLEGTNEKLFF,TGCGCCAGCAGTCGTACCCGGGTCCTCGAAGGGACTAATGAAAAACTGTTTTTT,TRBV23-1,TRBJ1-4,18,NA,NA
CASSRTFKSSYNEQFF,TGTGCCAGCAGCCGGACCTTTAAGAGCTCCTACAATGAGCAGTTCTTC,TRBV3-1/TRBV3-2,TRBJ2-1,16,NA,NA
CATSRGLQAISGNTIYF,TGTGCCACCAGCAGGGGGCTACAGGCTATCTCTGGAAACACCATATATTTT,TRBV15,TRBJ1-3,17,NA,NA
CASRAPGGGNTGELFF,TGTGCCAGCAGGGCCCCGGGCGGGGGTAACACCGGGGAGCTGTTTTTT,TRBV2,TRBJ2-2,16,TRBD2,NA
CASSLAGGGYYGYTF,TGTGCCAGCAGCTTAGCGGGAGGGGGCTATTATGGCTACACCTTC,TRBV7-9,TRBJ1-2,15,TRBD1,NA
CASSLSRTGGRQPQHF,TGTGCCAGCAGTTTAAGTAGGACAGGGGGCAGGCAGCCCCAGCATTTT,TRBV28,TRBJ1-5,16,TRBD1,NA
CASSPRTGPQETQYF,TGTGCCAGCTCACCCCGGACAGGGCCTCAAGAGACCCAGTACTTC,TRBV18,TRBJ2-5,15,TRBD1,NA
CASSNPVRDSSNEKLFF,TGTGCCAGCAGCAACCCAGTCCGGGACAGCTCTAATGAAAAACTGTTTTTT,TRBV9,TRBJ1-4,17,TRBD1,NA
CASSRSGGANNEQFF,TGCGCCAGCAGCCGTAGCGGGGGGGCGAACAATGAGCAGTTCTTC,TRBV5-1,TRBJ2-1,15,TRBD2,once
CAISEGLTGETQYF,TGTGCCATCAGTGAGGGACTCACGGGGGAGACCCAGTACTTC,TRBV10-3,TRBJ2-5,14,NA,once
CASGLVQGDENTEAFF,TGTGCTAGTGGTTTGGTACAGGGAGACGAGAACACTGAAGCTTTCTTT,TRBV12-5,TRBJ1-1,16,NA,NA
CASSLGAGYGYTF,TGTGCCAGCAGCTTAGGTGCCGGCTATGGCTACACCTTC,TRBV7-3,TRBJ1-2,13,NA,NA
CASSFNVASQEANEQFF,TGTGCCAGCAGCTTTAACGTCGCTAGTCAGGAGGCCAATGAGCAGTTCTTC,TRBV7-8,TRBJ2-1,17,NA,NA
CASSQEASGGAETQYF,TGTGCCAGCAGCCAAGAAGCTAGCGGGGGGGCGGAGACCCAGTACTTC,TRBV4-2,TRBJ2-5,16,TRBD2,few
CASSSDRGGPNNYGYTF,TGTGCCAGCAGCTCGGACAGGGGTGGGCCGAATAACTATGGCTACACCTTC,TRBV7-9,TRBJ1-2,17,TRBD1,NA
CASSLGHSNQPQHF,TGTGCCAGCAGCTTGGGACATTCCAATCAGCCCCAGCATTTT,TRBV5-6,TRBJ1-5,14,NA,NA
CASSLQGLSGANVLTF,TGTGCCAGCAGCCTCCAAGGGCTCTCTGGGGCCAACGTCCTGACTTTC,TRBV5-6,TRBJ2-6,16,NA,NA
CASSLDVGAVETGELFF,TGTGCCAGCAGCTTGGACGTGGGGGCAGTGGAAACCGGGGAGCTGTTTTTT,TRBV5-4,TRBJ2-2,17,NA,NA
CASSIRQGWETQYF,TGTGCCAGCAGCATCCGACAGGGTTGGGAGACCCAGTACTTC,TRBV11-2,TRBJ2-5,14,TRBD1,NA
CAWRIASAGDRETQYF,TGTGCCTGGAGAATTGCTTCAGCAGGGGATAGAGAGACCCAGTACTTC,TRBV30,TRBJ2-5,16,NA,NA
CASSFLGEGAEKLFF,TGTGCCAGCAGCTTTCTAGGGGAAGGTGCTGAAAAACTGTTTTTT,TRBV7-2,TRBJ1-4,15,NA,few
CASSLGLAGGTDTQYF,TGTGCCAGCAGCTTAGGACTAGCGGGGGGGACAGATACGCAGTATTTT,TRBV7-9,TRBJ2-3,16,TRBD2,NA
CATSAGASRTQSSYNEQFF,TGTGCCACCAGCGCAGGGGCTAGCCGAACCCAGAGCTCCTACAATGAGCAGTTCTTC,TRBV15,TRBJ2-1,19,NA,once
CASSFGGGAAFF,TGTGCCAGCAGTTTTGGGGGGGGTGCAGCTTTCTTT,TRBV27,TRBJ1-1,12,NA,NA
CASSFVMNTEAFF,TGTGCCAGCAGTTTCGTCATGAACACTGAAGCTTTCTTT,TRBV27,TRBJ1-1,13,NA,NA
CASSQYSGTGGSYEQYF,TGTGCCAGCAGTCAGTATTCCGGGACAGGGGGTTCCTACGAGCAGTACTTC,TRBV6-6,TRBJ2-7,17,TRBD1,NA
CASSTTEGQTTDTQYF,TGTGCCAGCTCAACAACCGAGGGACAGACCACAGATACGCAGTATTTT,TRBV18,TRBJ2-3,16,TRBD1,NA
CASSQWPFPTGVNTGELFF,TGCGCCAGCAGTCAATGGCCCTTCCCGACAGGGGTGAACACCGGGGAGCTGTTTTTT,TRBV23-1,TRBJ2-2,19,TRBD1,NA
CASSYSQGAGSQPQHF,TGTGCCAGCAGTTACTCGCAGGGGGCTGGAAGTCAGCCCCAGCATTTT,TRBV6-5,TRBJ1-5,16,TRBD1,NA
CASSLAAGASGNTIYF,TGCGCCAGCAGCTTGGCCGCAGGCGCATCTGGAAACACCATATATTTT,TRBV5-1,TRBJ1-3,16,NA,NA
CASSPGNTEAFF,TGTGCCAGCTCACCAGGAAACACTGAAGCTTTCTTT,TRBV18,TRBJ1-1,12,NA,NA
CASSLLGLAGSNEQFF,TGTGCCAGCAGCTTACTGGGACTAGCGGGGAGCAATGAGCAGTTCTTC,TRBV7-2,TRBJ2-1,16,TRBD2,NA